Listed here are 12 T cell receptor beta chains from one sample, sequenced in a study of shared clonotypes between healthy human individuals. This table comes from immunoSEQ multiplex PCR, and its TCRdb copy is limited to in-frame clones, with some not included. The table has 2 million to 2.5 million clones, 90% to 96% seen once. The sample was naive CD4+ T cells sorted from blood. Subset specified: CD45RA+ positively selected. The receptors originated from a man aged 18 to 30 in good health.

Of note for this clone: The same CDR3 arises from other DNA sequences in this sample as well. The chain employs TRBV11-2 and TRBJ2-2, with D hard to call. This CDR3 is 14 amino acids long. The germline V gene encodes CDR1 SGHAT and CDR2 FQNNGV. Trimming cost V 1 base and J 3 bases, with 6 bases left between them. The CDR3 bases are TGTGCCAGCAGCTTAGCGCGGTACACCGGGGAGCTGTTTTTT. This translates into CASSLARYTGELFF.

The chain employs TRBV7-8 and TRBJ2-7, with 9 bases aligning to TRBD1. CDR1 SGHVS and CDR2 FQNEAQ come from the germline V gene. Trimming took 5 bases from V and 3 from J; bases not matched to a gene: 5. The CDR3 is 14 amino acids. The DNA for the CDR3 is TGTGCCAGCAGCCAGCAGGGACAGGGCTACGAGCAGTACTTC. Translated: CASSQQGQGYEQYF. Together with reference TRBV7-8 and TRBJ2-7, the CDR3 gives the full variable domain: GAGVSQSPRYKVAKRGQDVALRCDPISGHVSLFWYQQALGQGPEFLTYFQNEAQLDKSGLPSDRFFAERPEGSVSTLKIQRTQQEDSAVYLCASSQQGQGYEQYFGPGTRLTVT.

The J gene is TRBJ2-1, the V gene TRBV5-7, with 7 positions matching TRBD1. TRBV5-7 is flagged as an ORF with uncertain function. The CDR3 is 13 amino acids. V shed 3 bases, J shed 12 bases, and the junction held 9 bases outside the gene matches. The CDR3 DNA sequence: TGTGCCAGCAGCTATGCCTGGGACAGCTTGCAGTTCTTC. The encoded protein is CASSYAWDSLQFF.

DNA of the CDR3: TGTGCCAGCAGCTTCGGGCTAGCGGGCCAAGAGACCCAGTACTTC. Amino acid sequence: CASSFGLAGQETQYF. The chain employs TRBV7-9 and TRBJ2-5; 8 bases align to TRBD2. Trimming took 3 bases from V and 1 from J; bases not matched to a gene: 4. In germline, CDR1 is SEHNR, CDR2 FQNEAQ (reference sequence). This CDR3 has 15 residues. The variable domain in full, with the rest retrieved from reference TRBV7-9 and TRBJ2-5, is DTGVSQNPRHKITKRGQNVTFRCDPISEHNRLYWYRQTLGQGPEFLTYFQNEAQLEKSRLLSDRFSAERPKGSFSTLEIQRTEQGDSAMYLCASSFGLAGQETQYFGPGTRLLVL.

The genes are TRBV28 and TRBJ1-5; D may be TRBD1 (6 bases). Per germline, CDR1 MDHEN and CDR2 SYDVKM. The CDR3 covers 16 residues. The V end was cut by 7 bases, the J end by 0 bases, with 16 bases between. CDR3 in amino acids: CASMEDSFYSNQPQHF. Here the CDR3 DNA reads TGTGCCAGCATGGAGGACAGTTTTTATAGCAATCAGCCCCAGCATTTT. Filled out from reference TRBV28 and TRBJ1-5, the complete variable domain reads DVKVTQSSRYLVKRTGEKVFLECVQDMDHENMFWYRQDPGLGLRLIYFSYDVKMKEKGDIPEGYSVSREKKERFSLILESASTNQTSMYLCASMEDSFYSNQPQHFGDGTRLSIL.

The CDR3 DNA reads as TGTGCCAGCAGTGAATCTTGGCAGGTGGGGCTCTACGAGCAGTACTTC. Amino acid sequence: CASSESWQVGLYEQYF. The rearrangement links TRBV25-1 to TRBJ2-7; tentative D call: TRBD1 (5 bases). The CDR3 covers 16 residues. The germline V gene has CDR1 MGHDK and CDR2 SYGVNS. V was cut by 1 base and J by 3 bases, with 16 bases left in between.

The rearrangement uses TRBV7-6 and TRBJ2-7; TRBD1 matches at 7 bases. The V segment lost 0 bases and the J segment 2 bases; nucleotides outside the gene matches: 7. The germline CDR1 and CDR2 sequences are SGHVS and FNYEAQ. There are 16 residues in the CDR3. CDR3 sequence: CASSLAPRTGPYEQYF. CDR3 DNA: TGTGCCAGCAGCTTAGCACCGCGGACAGGCCCCTACGAGCAGTACTTC.

In its sample, this clone was seen a few times. This rearrangement joins TRBV6-5 to TRBJ2-6; D is ambiguous. This CDR3 is 14 amino acids long. Deletions cut 11 bases from V and 4 bases from J, with 15 bases between. Germline CDR1 is MNHEY and CDR2 is SVGAGI. The CDR3 DNA sequence: TGTGCCTCCTACCCCGTAGGCGGGGCCAACGTCCTGACTTTC. Residues: CASYPVGGANVLTF.

The rearrangement joins TRBV10-3 to TRBJ2-7; perhaps TRBD2 as D (7 bases). Trimming left V 4 bases short and J 0 bases short, with 13 bases between. From germline, CDR1 is ENHRY and CDR2 SYGVKD. This CDR3 is 15 amino acids long. The CDR3 here is CAISGGAGASYEQYF. CDR3 in DNA: TGTGCCATCAGTGGCGGGGCGGGGGCCTCCTACGAGCAGTACTTC.

This chain joins TRBV2 and TRBJ1-5; no clear D. The CDR3 totals 14 residues. The ends were cut back, 4 bases at V and 0 bases at J, with 7 bases in the middle. The germline gives CDR1 SNHLY, CDR2 FYNNEI. The CDR3 DNA follows: TGTGCCAGCAGTGGCGTGAATAGCAATCAGCCCCAGCATTTT. As protein: CASSGVNSNQPQHF.

The V call is TRBV19, the J call TRBJ1-2; D gene uncertain. The V gene's germline CDR1 is LNHDA and CDR2 SQIVND (reference sequence). The CDR3 totals 13 residues. V was pared by 6 bases and J by 6 bases, with 14 bases between. In DNA form, the CDR3 reads TGTGCCAGTAGGCCGGGAGGGTCCGATGGCTACACCTTC. Its protein is CASRPGGSDGYTF.

Notes on this clone: At the DNA level, this CDR3 is encoded by other sequences in the same sample as well. The rearrangement links TRBV18 to TRBJ1-1; no firm D call. Germline V CDR1 and CDR2: KGHSH, LQKENI. The V end was cut by 2 bases, the J end by 1 base, with 8 bases between. CDR3 length: 14 amino acids. CDR3 amino acids: CASSPGPKNTEAFF. Here the CDR3 DNA reads TGTGCCAGCTCACCAGGGCCGAAGAACACTGAAGCTTTCTTT.